This TCR beta chain came from a study of shared clonotypes between healthy human individuals (TCRdb year 2020). Notes on the research overall: A few men and a couple of women, aged 18 to 49 years, made up the cohort. Different laboratories and diverse techniques were used to prepare libraries and sequence TCR repertoires, to increase sequencing depth and limit assay-specific biases. To estimate repertoire size and how much clonotype sharing occurs between individuals, the study deeply sequenced the blood TCR repertoires of several healthy adults. For each donor, CD4 naive and CD4 memory were each run on three plates, CD8 naive on two plates, and CD8 memory on one plate. Each donor's leukapheresis produced roughly between about 0.8 and 10 billion PBMCs.

A remark on this clone: The antigen it binds to is not known. Per-base quality was not reported, and no clone a single base away is much larger than it.

Using the deep immunoSEQ assay, TCR CDR3 regions were amplified from genomic DNA by multiplex PCR. Genomic DNA extracted from each cell subset was distributed evenly over all wells of several immunoSEQ 96-well plates, and each plate served as one replicate. For sorted subsets, about 200 ng genomic DNA, equal to about 30,000 T cell genomes, was loaded into each replicate PCR. Purified libraries were measured with a Qubit 3.0 fluorometer, size-checked on a Bioanalyzer 2100, and measured again with the KAPA Library Quantification kit. Every immunoSEQ 96-well plate was sequenced on a dedicated single-read 150-cycle Illumina NextSeq 550 flow cell. The original methods were these. Because only junctional sequences without quality scores were contained in the immunoSEQ output, filtering matching that applied to full-length reads could not be performed. To assign V/J genes and CDR3, sequences were annotated against IMGT germline references using PyIR, a Python wrapper for IgBLAST v1.9. Any read was removed if the V/J assignment was weak (E-value above 1e-6), the CDR3 was missing, or the read contained stop codons, out-of-frame junctions, or ambiguous translated residues. V3J clonotypes were defined as sequences sharing the same inferred V gene, J gene, and CDR3 amino acid sequence. Percentage overlap between repertoires was calculated by dividing the number of shared unique clonotypes by the size of the smaller repertoire. Repertoire richness was assessed with RTK rarefaction, the Chao1 estimator, and Recon v2.1 estimates of unobserved clonotypes. OLGA was used to compute generation probabilities for all TCRbeta clonotypes that the gDNA method yielded from a handful of donors. TCRdb's version of the immuneACCESS table is confined to in-frame rearrangements and falls short of the full clone set. An unresolved V gene accounts for under half of the shortfall where checked; the remainder is of unknown origin. V, J and clone size derive from that table, while D and trimming were established from the DNA sequence. This sample has about 380,000 clones in its table, and 90% to 97% of those were observed once. More than 0.3% of the sample is taken by the ten largest.

Trimming leaves V shorter by 4 bases and J shorter by 3 bases, with the junction holding 12 bases beyond the gene matches. CDR1 and CDR2, looked up from the germline V gene, are SGHRS and YFSETQ. Measured from the cysteine to the phenylalanine, the CDR3 is 16 residues long. Only the CDR3 part of the read is kept: 48 bases, read in frame from the first base. The donors were healthy, HIV-negative adults who had no recently reported acute infections or vaccinations. All donors were Caucasian adults living in Nashville, Tennessee, USA. CD8 memory samples were composed of magnetically selected CD45RO+ cells combined with CCR7-negative CD45RA+ effector memory (TemRA) cells. Blood was obtained by leukapheresis, after which PBMCs were separated by Ficoll-Histopaque density gradient centrifugation and cryopreserved in liquid nitrogen vapor phase. Analytical flow cytometry was used to check the purity and quantity of every magnetically sorted T cell population. Genomic DNA was isolated from each sorted fraction and quantified by UV absorbance on a Nanodrop 2000c.

General conclusions and limits of the study: Naive subsets generally had larger estimated clonotype richness than memory subsets. Sampling was limited to blood, and TCR repertoires in tissue likely differ from TCR repertoires in blood. When several donors were compared, the shared fraction of clonotypes was roughly 4.8% for naive CD4, 3% to 4% for naive CD8, 2% to 2.5% for memory CD4, and around 0.37% for memory CD8. Pairwise subsampling led to the expectation that sequencing depth would affect the degree of clonotype sharing among donors. The small number of donors limited the genetic and exposure-history diversity represented. Clonotypes shared by all four sorted-subset donors showed higher generation probabilities than non-shared clonotypes. Even with the large sequencing depth, rarefaction of the sorted-subset datasets indicated that sequencing was incomplete.

The specimen was memory CD8+ T cells sorted from blood. Read against the paper, the sample's cell subset or site label means: CD45RO+ cells pooled with CCR7-negative TemRA cells. The rearrangement joined TRBV5-1 to TRBJ2-7, with TRBD2 identical over 8 junction bases. This TCR derives from a young man in good health. The DNA reads as follows: TGCGCCAGCAGCCCTTTCCTCGCGGGAGGTAGCTACGAGCAGTACTTC. Its protein product is CASSPFLAGGSYEQYF.